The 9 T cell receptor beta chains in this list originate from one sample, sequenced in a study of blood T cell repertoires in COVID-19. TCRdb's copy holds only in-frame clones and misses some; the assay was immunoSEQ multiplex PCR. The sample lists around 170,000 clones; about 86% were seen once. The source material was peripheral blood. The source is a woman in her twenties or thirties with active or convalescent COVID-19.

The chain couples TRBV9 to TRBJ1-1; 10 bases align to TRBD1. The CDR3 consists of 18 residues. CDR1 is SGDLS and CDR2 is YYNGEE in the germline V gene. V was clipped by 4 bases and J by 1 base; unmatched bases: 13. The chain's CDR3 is CASSLPRGGDRGNTEAFF. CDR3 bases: TGTGCCAGCAGCTTACCCAGAGGGGGGGACAGGGGGAACACTGAAGCTTTCTTT.

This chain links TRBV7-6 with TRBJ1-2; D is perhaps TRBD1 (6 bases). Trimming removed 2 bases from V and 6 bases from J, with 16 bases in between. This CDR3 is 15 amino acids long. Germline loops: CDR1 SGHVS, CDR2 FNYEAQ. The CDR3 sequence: CASSLRALDRNGYTF. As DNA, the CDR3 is TGTGCCAGCAGCTTACGGGCCCTCGACAGGAATGGCTACACCTTC.

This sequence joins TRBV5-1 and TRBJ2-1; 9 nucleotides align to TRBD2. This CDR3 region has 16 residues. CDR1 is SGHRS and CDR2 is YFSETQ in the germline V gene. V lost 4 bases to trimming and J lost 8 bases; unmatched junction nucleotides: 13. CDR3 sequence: CASSPGGLALSDEQFF. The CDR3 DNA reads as TGCGCCAGCAGCCCTGGAGGACTAGCGCTGAGCGATGAGCAGTTCTTC. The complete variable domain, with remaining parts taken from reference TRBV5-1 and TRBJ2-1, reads KAGVTQTPRYLIKTRGQQVTLSCSPISGHRSVSWYQQTPGQGLQFLFEYFSETQRNKGNFPGRFSGRQFSNSRSEMNVSTLELGDSALYLCASSPGGLALSDEQFFGPGTRLTVL.

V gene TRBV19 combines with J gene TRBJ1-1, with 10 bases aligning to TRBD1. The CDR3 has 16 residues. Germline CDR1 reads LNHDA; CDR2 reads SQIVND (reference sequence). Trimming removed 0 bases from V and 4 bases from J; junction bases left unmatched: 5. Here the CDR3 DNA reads TGTGCCAGTAGTATAGAAGCGGGACAGGGGAGCACTGAAGCTTTCTTT. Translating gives CASSIEAGQGSTEAFF.

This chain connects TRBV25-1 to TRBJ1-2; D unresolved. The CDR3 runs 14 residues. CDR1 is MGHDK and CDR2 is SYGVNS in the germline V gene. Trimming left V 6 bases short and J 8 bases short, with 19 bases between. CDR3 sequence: CASSDLGREIGYTF. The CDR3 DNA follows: TGTGCCAGCAGCGACCTCGGGAGGGAGATCGGCTACACCTTC.

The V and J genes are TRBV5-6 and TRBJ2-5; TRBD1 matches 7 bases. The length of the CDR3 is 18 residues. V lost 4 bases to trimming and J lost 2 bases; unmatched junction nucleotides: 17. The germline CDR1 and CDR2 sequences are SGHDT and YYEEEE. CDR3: CASSPLTFLQGKQETQYF. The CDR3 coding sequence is TGTGCCAGCAGCCCATTAACCTTTTTACAGGGGAAGCAAGAGACCCAGTACTTC.

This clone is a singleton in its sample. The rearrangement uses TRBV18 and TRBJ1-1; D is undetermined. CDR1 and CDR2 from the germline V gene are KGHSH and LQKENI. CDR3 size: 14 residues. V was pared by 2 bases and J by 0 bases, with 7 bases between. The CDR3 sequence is CASSPAELNTEAFF. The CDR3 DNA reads TGTGCCAGCTCACCAGCAGAATTGAACACTGAAGCTTTCTTT.

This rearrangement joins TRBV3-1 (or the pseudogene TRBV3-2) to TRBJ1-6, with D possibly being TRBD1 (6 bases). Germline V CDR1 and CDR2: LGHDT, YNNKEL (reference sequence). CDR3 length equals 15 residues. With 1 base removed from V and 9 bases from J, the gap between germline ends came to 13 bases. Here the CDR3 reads CASSQVDQGSSPLHF. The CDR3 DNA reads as TGTGCCAGCAGCCAAGTCGATCAGGGGAGTTCACCCCTCCACTTT.

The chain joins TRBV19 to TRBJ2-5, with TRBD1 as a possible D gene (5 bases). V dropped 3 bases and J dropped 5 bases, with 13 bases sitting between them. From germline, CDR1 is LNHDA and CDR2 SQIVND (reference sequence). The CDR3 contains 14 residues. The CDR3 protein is CASSIYGALETQYF. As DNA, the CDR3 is TGTGCCAGTAGTATCTATGGGGCGCTTGAGACCCAGTACTTC.